The clone carrying this T cell receptor (beta chain) was observed at least ten times. Its antigen is as yet unknown. This sample was taken from a study of T cells in Graves' hyperthyroidism and ophthalmopathy. Whole-study results and caveats: Ophthalmopathy was separated from stable hyperthyroidism by a 13 V-J model.

Amplification targeted TCR beta CDR3 regions from RNA transcripts. With the HTBI primer set, the TCR CDR3 went through a first round of RT-PCR. A single record per CDR3 protein comes from TCRdb applying MiXCR to the multiplex PCR reads. The sample shows hundreds of thousands of distinct CDR3 sequences, less than 25% of them seen only once. Researchers barred patients who had uncontrolled infection, other autoimmune disease, pregnancy or lactation. Material: blood. The TCR comes from a man aged 30 to 45 with Graves' ophthalmopathy.

The CDR3 spells CASSPSLTWATEAFF. The CDR3 nucleotides are TGCGCCAGCAGCCCCTCCCTGACGTGGGCCACTGAAGCTTTCTTT. The chain joins TRBV5-1 to TRBJ1-1; D is undetermined. CDR1 is SGHRS and CDR2 is YFSETQ in the germline V gene. The CDR3 is 15 residues long. V lost 4 bases to trimming and J lost 4 bases, with 17 bases between them.